One sample yielded the 27 T cell receptor beta chains listed below, sequenced in a study of control samples from healthy donors and cancer patients. This table comes from immunoSEQ multiplex PCR, and its TCRdb copy is limited to in-frame clones, with some not included. The sample yields tens of thousands of clones, roughly 80% seen once. Sequencing was performed on PBMCs. The receptors stem from a man between 65 and 85 years old with lung cancer.

The J gene is TRBJ2-7, the V gene TRBV9, with 9 bases matching TRBD1. This CDR3 is 15 amino acids long. Germline V gene lookup returns CDR1 SGDLS and CDR2 YYNGEE. Trimming cost V 4 bases and J 0 bases; bases outside gene matches: 5. Here the CDR3 reads CASSPRDRVSYEQYF. The CDR3 region has the DNA TGTGCCAGCAGCCCGCGGGACAGGGTCTCCTACGAGCAGTACTTC. The complete variable domain, with remaining parts taken from reference TRBV9 and TRBJ2-7, reads DSGVTQTPKHLITATGQRVTLRCSPRSGDLSVYWYQQSLDQGLQFLIQYYNGEERAKGNILERFSAQQFPDLHSELNLSSLELGDSALYFCASSPRDRVSYEQYFGPGTRLTVT.

The chain uses TRBV29-1 and TRBJ2-7, with D tentatively TRBD1 or TRBD2 (5 bases each). Germline CDR1 reads SQVTM; CDR2 reads ANQGSEA. Trimming shortened V by 1 base and J by 2 bases, and 6 bases separated the two germline ends. The CDR3 is made up of 12 amino acids. CDR3 nucleotide sequence: TGCAGCGTTGAAGTGGGGGCCTACGAGCAGTACTTC. Its translation: CSVEVGAYEQYF.

This sequence joins TRBV7-3 and TRBJ2-7; 7 bases are a match to TRBD2. V trimming: 2 bases; J trimming: 4 bases; junction bases outside the gene matches: 8. The CDR3 consists of 15 residues. Germline-derived CDR1 and CDR2 are SGHTA and FQGTGA. CDR3 nucleotides: TGTGCCAGCAGCTTAGCGGCGGGGGTCCCTTACGAGCAGTACTTC. Protein sequence: CASSLAAGVPYEQYF.

The genes are TRBV7-9 and TRBJ2-3; TRBD1 aligns across 11 bases. V lost 5 bases and J lost 4; bases outside the gene matches: 14. Germline V gives CDR1 SEHNR, CDR2 FQNEAQ (reference sequence). This CDR3 is built from 18 residues. The CDR3 DNA sequence: TGTGCCAGCAGCCCTCAGCCCGGACAGGGGGCCTGGCCAGATACGCAGTATTTT. This gives the protein CASSPQPGQGAWPDTQYF.

This clone was detected only once. This chain connects TRBV14 to TRBJ2-3; TRBD2 aligns across 15 bases. The V gene's germline CDR1 is SGHDN and CDR2 FVKESK. The V gene end was trimmed by 2 bases and the J gene end by 5 bases; junction bases not matched to a gene: 8. The CDR3 has 18 residues. The CDR3 DNA is TGTGCCAGCAGCCAAACCTTCGGACTAGCGGGGGGGCTAGATACGCAGTATTTT. It encodes CASSQTFGLAGGLDTQYF.

The genes are TRBV4-2 and TRBJ2-1; D might be TRBD2 (5 bases). CDR3 length equals 14 residues. Germline V gene sequence: CDR1 LGHNA, CDR2 YNFKEQ. V was shortened by 1 base and J by 3 bases, with 7 bases between the two germline ends. The CDR3 spells CASSQATSYNEQFF. CDR3 nucleotide sequence: TGTGCCAGCAGCCAAGCTACTAGCTACAATGAGCAGTTCTTC.

The chain couples TRBV30 to TRBJ1-1; D possibly corresponds to TRBD1 (5 bases). This CDR3 spans 14 amino acids. Between the trimmed V and J ends, which lost 4 bases and 0 bases, there was a span of 12 bases. In germline, CDR1 is GTSNPN, CDR2 SVGIG (reference sequence). The CDR3 bases are TGTGCCTGGAACCCGGGGGTAATGAACACTGAAGCTTTCTTT. It is translated as CAWNPGVMNTEAFF. Combining the CDR3 with reference TRBV30 and TRBJ1-1 gives the whole variable domain SQTIHQWPATLVQPVGSPLSLECTVEGTSNPNLYWYRQAAGRGLQLLFYSVGIGQISSEVPQNLSASRPQDRQFILSSKKLLLSDSGFYLCAWNPGVMNTEAFFGQGTRLTVV.

The chain combines TRBV7-9 with TRBJ2-2, with unresolved D. V gave up 3 bases and J gave up 0 bases, with 8 bases separating them. The CDR3 length is 15 residues. CDR1 is SEHNR and CDR2 is FQNEAQ in the germline V gene (reference sequence). This chain's CDR3 is CASSFLESNTGELFF. As DNA, the CDR3 is TGTGCCAGCAGCTTTCTTGAGTCGAACACCGGGGAGCTGTTTTTT.

The chain carries TRBV19 and TRBJ1-6, with 12 bases identical to TRBD1. The germline V gene has CDR1 LNHDA and CDR2 SQIVND (reference sequence). The J segment lost 9 bases and the V segment lost 8 bases, leaving 5 bases of the junction unmatched. This CDR3 has 14 residues. The CDR3 loop reads CASSGTGGSSPLHF. The CDR3, as DNA: TGTGCCAGTTCCGGGACAGGGGGCAGTTCACCCCTCCACTTT.

The genes are TRBV11-2 and TRBJ2-7; TRBD1 might be the D (5 bases). CDR3 length: 15 amino acids. Germline V gives CDR1 SGHAT, CDR2 FQNNGV. Trimming pared 0 bases from V and 6 bases from J, leaving 15 bases between. CDR3 in amino acids: CASSLDAGQGPEQYF. The CDR3 nucleotides read TGTGCCAGCAGCTTAGATGCCGGGCAGGGTCCCGAGCAGTACTTC.

The chain recombines TRBV28 with TRBJ2-7; no clear D. Germline loops: CDR1 MDHEN, CDR2 SYDVKM. This CDR3 comprises 12 residues. V shed 8 bases and J shed 2 bases, with 10 bases lying between them. The CDR3 spells CASQTTPYEQYF. DNA for the CDR3: TGTGCCAGCCAAACCACCCCCTACGAGCAGTACTTC.

V and J are TRBV7-6 and TRBJ2-7; the D is unclear. CDR3 length: 13 residues. V was clipped by 5 bases and J by 7 bases, with 15 bases between them. Germline values: CDR1 SGHVS, CDR2 FNYEAQ. The CDR3, as DNA: TGTGCCAGCAGCAACCAGAGAGGTCTGGAGCAGTACTTC. As protein: CASSNQRGLEQYF.

The chain couples TRBV5-6 to TRBJ1-2; possibly TRBD1 for D (6 bases). The CDR3 is made up of 13 amino acids. The germline V and J ends were trimmed by 1 base and 4 bases, with 8 bases remaining between them. Per the germline V gene, CDR1 is SGHDT and CDR2 is YYEEEE. The CDR3 loop is CASSLQGGYGYTF. The CDR3 bases are TGTGCCAGCAGCTTGCAAGGGGGCTATGGCTACACCTTC.

The V and J genes are TRBV5-1 and TRBJ2-2, with TRBD1 matching over 9 bases. The CDR3 is 15 amino acids. Germline trimming cut 1 base from V and 3 bases from J; bases unmatched to any gene: 1. Germline V lookup: CDR1 SGHRS, CDR2 YFSETQ. CDR3 coding DNA: TGCGCCAGCAGCTTGAGGACAGGGGACACCGGGGAGCTGTTTTTT. Protein: CASSLRTGDTGELFF.

This chain uses TRBV15 with TRBJ2-4, with D perhaps TRBD1 (5 bases). Per the germline V gene, CDR1 is LNHNV and CDR2 is YYDKDF (reference sequence). The V and J ends lost 0 bases and 5 bases respectively, with 14 bases between them. The CDR3 is 16 residues long. Written as DNA, the CDR3 is TGTGCCACCAGCAGAGATCCCCCAGGGATCCAAAACATTCAGTACTTC. Its protein is CATSRDPPGIQNIQYF.

This clone was counted once. The CDR3 sequence: CATSDIGTGTDTQYF. The CDR3, as DNA: TGTGCCACCAGTGATATCGGGACGGGCACAGATACGCAGTATTTT. This rearrangement joins TRBV24-1 to TRBJ2-3; D may match TRBD1 or TRBD2 (5 bases each). Germline-derived CDR1 and CDR2 are KGHDR and SFDVKD. The CDR3 totals 15 residues. V gave up 3 bases and J gave up 1 base, with 10 bases separating them.

V usage is TRBV19 and J usage is TRBJ1-6, with D uncertain. Germline-derived CDR1 and CDR2 are LNHDA and SQIVND (reference sequence). The ends were cut back, 4 bases at V and 0 bases at J, with 10 bases in the middle. CDR3 length: 16 residues. This chain's CDR3 is CASSRFKSSYNSPLHF. As DNA, the CDR3 is TGTGCCAGTAGTAGATTTAAGAGCTCCTATAATTCACCCCTCCACTTT.

The rearrangement joins TRBV7-8 to TRBJ1-2, with D possibly matching TRBD1 (6 bases). Trimming took off 5 bases at V and 3 bases at J, with 13 bases between the two ends. This CDR3 comprises 14 residues. CDR1 is SGHVS, CDR2 FQNEAQ, per germline. In nucleotides, the CDR3 is TGTGCCAGCAGCAAAAGTTGGGGGCACTATGGCTACACCTTC. This translates into CASSKSWGHYGYTF.

The chain employs TRBV7-3 and TRBJ2-1, with D perhaps matching TRBD2 (6 bases). The germline V gene has CDR1 SGHTA and CDR2 FQGTGA. Trimming left V 6 bases short and J 6 bases short, with 12 bases between. The CDR3 runs to 13 residues. The CDR3 spells CASSGTLGNEQFF. The CDR3 region has the DNA TGTGCCAGCAGTGGGACTCTGGGCAATGAGCAGTTCTTC.

The V and J genes are TRBV7-6 and TRBJ2-3; 12 bases map to TRBD2. The germline V gene encodes CDR1 SGHVS and CDR2 FNYEAQ. Trimming took 5 bases from V and 2 from J; bases not matched to a gene: 5. CDR3 length: 16 residues. The CDR3 protein is CASSLLAGGHTDTQYF. CDR3 sequence (DNA): TGTGCCAGCAGCCTACTAGCGGGGGGTCACACAGATACGCAGTATTTT.

The chain is built from TRBV10-3 and TRBJ2-7; TRBD2 matches at 10 bases. Germline V gene lookup returns CDR1 ENHRY and CDR2 SYGVKD. V shed 7 bases, J shed 3 bases, and the junction held 6 bases outside the gene matches. CDR3 length: 14 residues. CDR3: CAIKALAGDYEQYF. In DNA, the CDR3 is TGTGCCATCAAAGCCCTAGCGGGGGACTACGAGCAGTACTTC.

The V call is TRBV27, the J call TRBJ2-2, with TRBD1 as a possible D gene (5 bases). V was cut by 0 bases and J by 4 bases, with 9 bases left in between. The CDR3 is made up of 15 amino acids. CDR1 is MNHEY and CDR2 is SMNVEV in the germline V gene (reference sequence). CDR3 amino acids: CASSLSRVGTGELFF. Written as DNA, the CDR3 is TGTGCCAGCAGTTTATCCAGGGTCGGCACCGGGGAGCTGTTTTTT.

V and J are TRBV10-3 and TRBJ2-5, with D hard to call. From germline, CDR1 is ENHRY and CDR2 SYGVKD. V lost 0 bases and J lost 5, with 13 bases in between. This CDR3 spans 15 amino acids. The CDR3 region is CAISESSRPVETQYF. CDR3 bases: TGTGCCATCAGTGAGTCCTCTCGGCCGGTGGAGACCCAGTACTTC.

The rearrangement joins TRBV27 to TRBJ2-3, with TRBD1 identical over 7 bases. The CDR3 sequence is 13 residues long. CDR1 and CDR2 (germline): MNHEY, SMNVEV (reference sequence). With V trimmed by 5 bases and J by 3 bases, 2 bases remained unmatched. CDR3 amino acids: CASSPQGTDTQYF. CDR3 DNA sequence: TGTGCCAGCAGTCCACAGGGGACAGATACGCAGTATTTT.

This clone turned up a few times. The gene calls are TRBV7-2 and TRBJ2-1, with D hard to call. Germline V gene sequence: CDR1 SGHTA, CDR2 FQGNSA. The CDR3 runs to 13 residues. V lost 5 bases and J lost 3, with 8 bases in between. In DNA, the CDR3 is TGTGCCAGCAGCCCCGCCGGCTACAATGAGCAGTTCTTC. Translation: CASSPAGYNEQFF.

The gene calls are TRBV7-2 and TRBJ1-5, with D tentatively TRBD1 (6 bases). The CDR3 runs 13 residues. V was pared by 5 bases and J by 6 bases, with 11 bases between. Germline CDR1 SGHTA, CDR2 FQGNSA. CDR3 region: CASSKTGGQPQHF. CDR3 bases: TGTGCCAGCAGCAAGACAGGCGGTCAGCCCCAGCATTTT.

The rearrangement links TRBV5-6 to TRBJ1-3; 8 nucleotides align to TRBD1. Trimming took 2 bases from V and 6 from J; bases not matched to a gene: 7. The germline gives CDR1 SGHDT, CDR2 YYEEEE. The CDR3 contains 15 residues. This CDR3 reads CASSLPRQGKNTIYF. For the CDR3, the DNA is TGTGCCAGCAGCTTACCAAGACAGGGGAAAAACACCATATATTTT.